This passage covers 30 T cell receptor beta chains from one sample sequenced in a study of T-cell reconstitution after alpha-beta-depleted transplantation in children. Molecular barcoding with unique molecular identifiers was used for the TCRbeta library. One entry per CDR3 protein, called by TCRdb with MiXCR from the PCR reads. The sample consists of approximately 400,000 distinct CDR3 sequences, roughly 11% of them appearing once. The source material was PBMCs from the stem cell graft donor, sampled from the stem cell graft. The receptors were sampled from a human donor who donated a stem cell graft to a child with acute myeloid leukemia.

The chain has TRBV20-1 and TRBJ2-1, with 7 nucleotides matching TRBD2. The J segment lost 3 bases and the V segment lost 1 base, leaving 15 bases of the junction unmatched. The CDR3 is made up of 18 amino acids. The germline gives CDR1 DFQATT, CDR2 SNEGSKA (reference sequence). The DNA of the CDR3 is TGCAGTGCTAGAGTCGAGGGGCGACTAGCCGCCCACTACAATGAGCAGTTCTTC. This sequence encodes CSARVEGRLAAHYNEQFF.

V gene TRBV15 combines with J gene TRBJ2-3, with 7 bases identical to TRBD1. The CDR3 totals 13 residues. The germline gives CDR1 LNHNV, CDR2 YYDKDF (reference sequence). V gave up 4 bases and J gave up 5 bases; unmatched junction bases: 3. CDR3 sequence (DNA): TGTGCCACCAGCAAGGGGGCAGAAGATACGCAGTATTTT. As protein: CATSKGAEDTQYF.

The J gene is TRBJ2-5, the V gene TRBV7-2, with TRBD2 matching over 12 bases. J lost 5 bases, V lost 1 base, and 5 bases had no gene match. This CDR3 spans 16 amino acids. From germline, CDR1 is SGHTA and CDR2 FQGNSA. The CDR3 protein is CASSLVALAGGETQYF. The CDR3 coding sequence is TGTGCCAGCAGCTTAGTCGCACTAGCGGGGGGTGAGACCCAGTACTTC.

This clonotype was detected a few times. The genes are TRBV12-3 or TRBV12-4 and TRBJ2-2; a possible D gene is TRBD2 (6 bases). The CDR3 spans 16 residues. Trimming took off 3 bases at V and 1 base at J, with 12 bases between the two ends. The CDR3 region is CASSFLTGGNTGELFF. DNA for the CDR3: TGTGCCAGCAGTTTCTTAACCGGGGGGAACACCGGGGAGCTGTTTTTT.

This clonotype occurred a few times. The V call is TRBV7-2, the J call TRBJ2-1, with 11 bases fitting TRBD2. This CDR3 is built from 15 residues. CDR1 and CDR2 from the germline V gene are SGHTA and FQGNSA. With 6 bases clipped from V and 6 bases from J, the junction kept 7 bases outside the gene matches. The CDR3 protein is CASRVLAGASNEQFF. DNA for the CDR3: TGTGCCAGCAGAGTACTAGCGGGAGCTAGCAATGAGCAGTTCTTC.

V gene TRBV11-2 combines with J gene TRBJ2-3, with 8 nucleotides matching TRBD1. The CDR3 totals 16 residues. V gave up 6 bases and J gave up 4 bases; unmatched junction bases: 12. Germline loops: CDR1 SGHAT, CDR2 FQNNGV. CDR3 residues: CASRTYRDRSADTQYF. CDR3 sequence (DNA): TGTGCCAGCAGAACCTACCGGGACAGGTCGGCAGATACGCAGTATTTT. The full variable domain, in which reference TRBV11-2 and TRBJ2-3 provide the parts outside the CDR3, is EAGVAQSPRYKIIEKRQSVAFWCNPISGHATLYWYQQILGQGPKLLIQFQNNGVVDDSQLPKDRFSAERLKGVDSTLKIQPAKLEDSAVYLCASRTYRDRSADTQYFGPGTRLTVL.

The chain recombines TRBV20-1 with TRBJ2-5, with 7 nucleotides matching TRBD1. The V gene end was trimmed by 1 base and the J gene end by 3 bases; junction bases not matched to a gene: 8. CDR3 length equals 15 residues. Germline V lookup: CDR1 DFQATT, CDR2 SNEGSKA (reference sequence). CDR3 bases: TGCAGTGCTAGAGGGGACAGCAAAACAAAAGAGACCCAGTACTTC. Residues: CSARGDSKTKETQYF.

This clonotype turned up a few times. The chain is built from TRBV5-6 and TRBJ2-1, with 11 bases lining up with TRBD1. The CDR3 extends over 14 amino acids. The germline V gene encodes CDR1 SGHDT and CDR2 YYEEEE. V was clipped by 3 bases and J by 8 bases; unmatched bases: 4. DNA of the CDR3: TGTGCCAGCAGCTCCGGACAGGGGGCGGATGAGCAGTTCTTC. This gives the protein CASSSGQGADEQFF.

V and J are TRBV7-8 and TRBJ2-1; weak D call: TRBD2 (6 bases). Germline V gene data show CDR1 as SGHVS and CDR2 as FQNEAQ. V lost 1 base to trimming and J lost 8 bases, with 15 bases between them. The CDR3 consists of 15 residues. CDR3 coding DNA: TGTGCCAGCAGCTTAGAGTTGGGGGGTGGCGATGAGCAGTTCTTC. It codes for CASSLELGGGDEQFF.

On this clonotype itself: One end of the junction does not line up with germline, which may come from a read error. The chain couples TRBV7-9 to TRBJ2-1; D possibly corresponds to TRBD2 (6 bases). Germline V gives CDR1 SEHNR, CDR2 FQNEAQ (reference sequence). The length of the CDR3 is 15 residues. CDR3 in amino acids: CASSLRGISDNAQFF. The CDR3 DNA sequence: TGTGCCAGCAGCTTACGCGGGATTAGCGACAATGCGCAGTTCTTC.

This clonotype has just a few counts. This chain connects TRBV5-1 to TRBJ2-3, with 9 nucleotides matching TRBD2. The CDR3 is 16 amino acids. CDR1 SGHRS and CDR2 YFSETQ come from the germline V gene. V lost 0 bases and J lost 4; bases outside the gene matches: 6. CDR3 nucleotides: TGCGCCAGCAGCTTGGCGGGCGGGAGGGCCCCAGATACGCAGTATTTT. Translation: CASSLAGGRAPDTQYF.

This clonotype was observed a handful of times. The chain recombines TRBV6-5 with TRBJ1-2; D possibly corresponds to TRBD1 (6 bases). This CDR3 comprises 13 residues. Germline V gene sequence: CDR1 MNHEY, CDR2 SVGAGI. V was shortened by 7 bases and J by 4 bases, with 13 bases between the two germline ends. This chain's CDR3 is CASITAGAYGYTF. The CDR3 DNA reads TGTGCCAGCATCACAGCGGGGGCCTATGGCTACACCTTC.

This clonotype was found many times. The chain joins TRBV5-6 to TRBJ2-1; 8 bases map to TRBD2. Germline CDR1 reads SGHDT; CDR2 reads YYEEEE. Trimming at V came to 1 base and at J to 4 bases, leaving 7 bases not matched to a gene. The CDR3 is made up of 16 amino acids. This CDR3 is CASSLRAGGSYNEQFF. Here the CDR3 DNA reads TGTGCCAGCAGCTTGAGGGCGGGGGGATCATACAATGAGCAGTTCTTC.

In its sample, this clonotype was seen a few times. The chain uses TRBV5-6 and TRBJ2-7; tentative D call: TRBD2 (7 bases). The germline gives CDR1 SGHDT, CDR2 YYEEEE. This CDR3 is 14 amino acids long. Trimming removed 4 bases from V and 2 bases from J, with 13 bases in between. Here the CDR3 DNA reads TGTGCCAGCAGCGGGGGGGGCTCCCCCTACGAGCAGTACTTC. Protein product: CASSGGGSPYEQYF.

The V call is TRBV7-9, the J call TRBJ1-1; perhaps TRBD1 as D (5 bases). Germline CDR1 is SEHNR and CDR2 is FQNEAQ (reference sequence). The length of the CDR3 is 15 residues. Trimming took 1 base from V and 4 from J, leaving 13 bases between them. The CDR3 sequence: CASSLGTGTATEAFF. In nucleotides, the CDR3 is TGTGCCAGCAGCTTAGGGACCGGGACCGCCACTGAAGCTTTCTTT. The full variable domain, in which reference TRBV7-9 and TRBJ1-1 provide the parts outside the CDR3, is DTGVSQNPRHKITKRGQNVTFRCDPISEHNRLYWYRQTLGQGPEFLTYFQNEAQLEKSRLLSDRFSAERPKGSFSTLEIQRTEQGDSAMYLCASSLGTGTATEAFFGQGTRLTVV.

The chain has TRBV20-1 and TRBJ2-5, with 7 bases identical to TRBD1. The CDR3 length is 12 residues. The germline V gene encodes CDR1 DFQATT and CDR2 SNEGSKA (reference sequence). Trimming took 5 bases from V and 5 from J; bases not matched to a gene: 5. In DNA, the CDR3 is TGCAGTGCTCGACAGGGTTTGGAGACCCAGTACTTC. The encoded protein is CSARQGLETQYF.

In this sample, this clonotype turned up many times. J is TRBJ1-3 and V is TRBV10-3, with TRBD1 as a possible D gene (5 bases). From germline, CDR1 is ENHRY and CDR2 SYGVKD. The CDR3 sequence is 16 residues long. The V end lost 0 bases, the J end lost 4 bases, and 13 bases lay between the germline ends. The CDR3 spells CAISESTWDGGNTIYF. The DNA for the CDR3 is TGTGCCATCAGTGAGTCGACTTGGGACGGCGGAAACACCATATATTTT.

CDR3 sequence: CASSFGTTRNTQYF. The CDR3 DNA reads as TGTGCCAGCAGCTTTGGGACTACCCGAAATACGCAGTATTTT. This chain links TRBV5-6 with TRBJ2-3; 7 bases are shared with TRBD2. With V trimmed by 2 bases and J by 7 bases, 7 bases remained unmatched. Looked up from germline, CDR1 is SGHDT and CDR2 is YYEEEE. This CDR3 contains 14 residues.

The chain carries TRBV5-1 and TRBJ2-1, with TRBD2 matching 10 bases. With 2 bases clipped from V and 10 bases from J, the junction kept 9 bases outside the gene matches. The germline V gene has CDR1 SGHRS and CDR2 YFSETQ. CDR3 size: 15 residues. The CDR3 here is CASSFLAGGPTEQFF. The DNA for the CDR3 is TGCGCCAGCAGCTTTTTAGCGGGGGGACCGACCGAGCAGTTCTTC.

This clonotype was counted ten times or more. This rearrangement joins TRBV9 to TRBJ2-3; 11 nucleotides line up with TRBD2. Looked up from germline, CDR1 is SGDLS and CDR2 is YYNGEE. With 3 bases clipped from V and 6 bases from J, the junction kept 6 bases outside the gene matches. The CDR3 loop spans 15 amino acids. The CDR3 spells CASSETSGIPDTQYF. The CDR3 DNA follows: TGTGCCAGCAGCGAGACTAGCGGGATTCCGGATACGCAGTATTTT.

V and J are TRBV5-5 and TRBJ2-3; 7 positions match TRBD1. Germline V gene data show CDR1 as SGHKS and CDR2 as YYEKEE (reference sequence). J was trimmed by 5 bases and V by 3 bases; bases with no gene match: 12. The CDR3 runs to 16 residues. Here the CDR3 reads CASSSTGTAPRDTQYF. CDR3 DNA: TGTGCCAGCAGCTCAACCGGGACAGCTCCTCGAGATACGCAGTATTTT.

This clonotype was seen only a few times. V usage is TRBV29-1 and J usage is TRBJ2-7; possibly TRBD1 for D (5 bases). Germline V gene lookup returns CDR1 SQVTM and CDR2 ANQGSEA. The CDR3 covers 14 residues. V gave up 5 bases and J gave up 0 bases, with 14 bases separating them. The CDR3 here is CSVLRQGTSYEQYF. As DNA, the CDR3 is TGCAGCGTTTTAAGGCAGGGAACCTCCTACGAGCAGTACTTC.

The chain couples TRBV12-3 or TRBV12-4 to TRBJ2-3; 12 bases are shared with TRBD2. The CDR3 runs to 16 residues. Trimming removed 5 bases from V and 0 bases from J; junction bases left unmatched: 3. Written as DNA, the CDR3 is TGTGCCAGCAGTCCTAGCGGGGGGGCTAGCACAGATACGCAGTATTTT. This translates into CASSPSGGASTDTQYF.

This chain connects TRBV2 to TRBJ2-7, with 7 bases matching TRBD2. J gave up 3 bases and V 11 bases, and 25 bases lay outside the gene matches. Germline V gene data show CDR1 as SNHLY and CDR2 as FYNNEI. The CDR3 covers 18 residues. The CDR3 DNA sequence: TGTGCCTTCAGCGAAAAGAGAGCGGGGCAGGGCAAAAACTACGAGCAGTACTTC. Its translation: CAFSEKRAGQGKNYEQYF.

This chain uses TRBV6-1 with TRBJ2-2; 8 bases align to TRBD1. The CDR3 consists of 14 residues. Germline CDR1 MNHNS, CDR2 SASEGT. V lost 7 bases and J lost 4; bases outside the gene matches: 5. CDR3 nucleotide sequence: TGTGCCAGCATCGACAGGGGACGCACCGGGGAGCTGTTTTTT. Protein product: CASIDRGRTGELFF.

This clonotype came up once. The rearrangement links TRBV25-1 to TRBJ2-5, with 8 positions matching TRBD1. Germline assignment: CDR1 MGHDK and CDR2 SYGVNS. The CDR3 covers 15 residues. V shed 8 bases, J shed 4 bases, and the junction held 12 bases outside the gene matches. The CDR3 spells CASAPGQDYPETQYF. The DNA for the CDR3 is TGTGCCAGCGCCCCGGGACAGGACTATCCAGAGACCCAGTACTTC.

This clonotype was detected only a few times. The chain is built from TRBV20-1 and TRBJ2-1; 13 positions agree with TRBD2. V shed 4 bases, J shed 9 bases, and the junction held 9 bases outside the gene matches. CDR1 and CDR2 (germline): DFQATT, SNEGSKA (reference sequence). CDR3 length: 15 residues. The CDR3 sequence is CSANQPGLAGSEQFF. The CDR3 nucleotides read TGCAGTGCTAACCAACCGGGACTAGCGGGGTCTGAGCAGTTCTTC.

The chain carries TRBV5-1 and TRBJ1-4; 7 bases are a match to TRBD1. The junction had 10 bases not matched to a gene; V was cut back by 4 bases and J by 7 bases. This CDR3 has 15 amino acids. Germline V CDR1 and CDR2: SGHRS, YFSETQ. Here the CDR3 reads CASSLAGTAPEKLFF. In nucleotides, the CDR3 is TGCGCCAGCAGCCTGGCCGGGACAGCGCCTGAAAAACTGTTTTTT.

This chain connects TRBV7-2 to TRBJ1-6; D not resolved. V lost 1 base and J 9 bases, leaving 7 bases between the germline ends. The CDR3 contains 13 residues. Per germline, CDR1 SGHTA and CDR2 FQGNSA. CDR3 amino acids: CASSLESRSPLHF. The CDR3 DNA is TGTGCCAGCAGCTTAGAGTCCCGTTCACCCCTCCACTTT.

V and J are TRBV27 and TRBJ2-5; no definite D call. The CDR3 spans 12 residues. V lost 4 bases and J lost 4, with 7 bases in between. The germline gives CDR1 MNHEY, CDR2 SMNVEV (reference sequence). This chain's CDR3 is CASSSRAETQYF. The CDR3 DNA is TGTGCCAGCAGTTCCCGTGCAGAGACCCAGTACTTC.